This T cell receptor (beta chain) was recorded in a study of technical replicates of blood from several donors. Clones were read by immunoSEQ multiplex PCR, and TCRdb kept only the in-frame ones, dropping some. The table has some 77,000 clones, 80% to 90% seen once; the top ten hold about 5%. With 9 bases removed from V and 4 bases from J, the gap between germline ends came to 12 bases. The length of the CDR3 is 12 residues. Germline CDR1 and CDR2: LNHDA and SQIVND (reference sequence). Sequencing was done on a sample of PBMCs. The receptor was derived from a human donor in good health. Some clones in this sample may be carry-over from other donors' samples. The chain joins TRBV19 to TRBJ1-1, with D possibly matching TRBD1 (5 bases). The CDR3 reads CASSWGGTEAFF. The CDR3 region has the DNA TGTGCCAGCAGTTGGGGGGGCACTGAAGCTTTCTTT. The variable domain in full, completed from reference TRBV19 and TRBJ1-1, reads DGGITQSPKYLFRKEGQNVTLSCEQNLNHDAMYWYRQDPGQGLRLIYYSQIVNDFQKGDIAEGYSVSREKKESFPLTVTSAQKNPTAFYLCASSWGGTEAFFGQGTRLTVV.